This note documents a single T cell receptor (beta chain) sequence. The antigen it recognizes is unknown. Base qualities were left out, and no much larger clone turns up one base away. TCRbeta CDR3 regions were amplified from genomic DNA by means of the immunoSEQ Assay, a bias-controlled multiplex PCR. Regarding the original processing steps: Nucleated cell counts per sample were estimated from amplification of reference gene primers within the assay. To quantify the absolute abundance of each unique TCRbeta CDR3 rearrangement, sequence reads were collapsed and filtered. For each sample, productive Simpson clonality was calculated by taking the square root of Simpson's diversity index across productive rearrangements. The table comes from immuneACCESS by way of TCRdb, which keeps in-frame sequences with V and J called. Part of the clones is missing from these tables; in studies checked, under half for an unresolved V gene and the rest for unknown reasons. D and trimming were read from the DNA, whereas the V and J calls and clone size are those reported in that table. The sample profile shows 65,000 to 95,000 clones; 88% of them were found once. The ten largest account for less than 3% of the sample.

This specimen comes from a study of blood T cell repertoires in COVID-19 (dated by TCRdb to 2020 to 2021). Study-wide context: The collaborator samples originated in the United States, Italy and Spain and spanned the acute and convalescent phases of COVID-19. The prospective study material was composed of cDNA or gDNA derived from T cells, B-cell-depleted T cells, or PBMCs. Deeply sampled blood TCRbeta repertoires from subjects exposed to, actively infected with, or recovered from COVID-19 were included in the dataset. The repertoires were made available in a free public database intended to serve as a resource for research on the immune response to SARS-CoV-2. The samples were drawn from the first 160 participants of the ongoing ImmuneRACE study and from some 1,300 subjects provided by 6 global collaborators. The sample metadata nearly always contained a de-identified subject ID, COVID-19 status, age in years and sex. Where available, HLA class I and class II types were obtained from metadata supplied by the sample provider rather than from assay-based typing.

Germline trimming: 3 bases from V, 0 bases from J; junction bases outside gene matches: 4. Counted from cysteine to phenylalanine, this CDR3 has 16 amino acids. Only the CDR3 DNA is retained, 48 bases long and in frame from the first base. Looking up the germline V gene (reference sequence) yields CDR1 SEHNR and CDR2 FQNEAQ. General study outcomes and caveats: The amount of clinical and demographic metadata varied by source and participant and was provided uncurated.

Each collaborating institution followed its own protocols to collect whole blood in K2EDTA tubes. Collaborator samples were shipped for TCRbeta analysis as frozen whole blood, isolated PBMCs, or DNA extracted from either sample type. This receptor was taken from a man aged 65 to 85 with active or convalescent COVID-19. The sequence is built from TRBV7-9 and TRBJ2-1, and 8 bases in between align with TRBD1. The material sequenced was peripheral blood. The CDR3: CASSLADRVSYNEQFF. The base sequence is TGTGCCAGCAGCTTGGCGGACAGGGTCTCCTACAATGAGCAGTTCTTC.